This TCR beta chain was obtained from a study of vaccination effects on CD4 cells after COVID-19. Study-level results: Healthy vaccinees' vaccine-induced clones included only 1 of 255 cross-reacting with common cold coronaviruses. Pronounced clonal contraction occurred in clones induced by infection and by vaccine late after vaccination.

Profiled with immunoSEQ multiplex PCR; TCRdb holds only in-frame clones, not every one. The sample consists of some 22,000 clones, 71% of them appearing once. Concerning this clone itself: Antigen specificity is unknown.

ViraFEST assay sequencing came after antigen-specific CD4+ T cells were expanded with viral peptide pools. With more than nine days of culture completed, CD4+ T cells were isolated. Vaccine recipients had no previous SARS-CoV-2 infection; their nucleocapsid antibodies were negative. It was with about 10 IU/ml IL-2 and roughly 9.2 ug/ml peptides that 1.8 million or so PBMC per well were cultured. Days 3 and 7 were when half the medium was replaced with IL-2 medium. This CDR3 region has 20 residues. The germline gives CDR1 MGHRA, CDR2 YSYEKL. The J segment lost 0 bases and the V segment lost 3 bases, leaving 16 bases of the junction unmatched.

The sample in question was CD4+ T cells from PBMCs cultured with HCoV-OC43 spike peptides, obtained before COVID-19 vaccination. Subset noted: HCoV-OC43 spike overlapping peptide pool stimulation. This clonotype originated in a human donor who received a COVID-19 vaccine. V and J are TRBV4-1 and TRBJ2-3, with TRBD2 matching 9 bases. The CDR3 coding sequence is TGCGCCAGCAGCCAGCCCCCCTTGGTAGCGGGAGCACCTAGCACAGATACGCAGTATTTT. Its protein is CASSQPPLVAGAPSTDTQYF.